The clone carrying this T cell receptor beta chain was picked up many times. Antigen specificity is unknown. These data belong to a study of regulatory T cells in long-lasting Graves disease. The CDR3 loop spans 14 amino acids. CDR1 is MNHEY, CDR2 SVGAGI, per germline. V lost 2 bases and J lost 4, with 11 bases in between. According to the study, TCR beta libraries were built with iRepertoire HTBI primers and CDR3-region Arm-PCR. In TCRdb, the multiplex PCR reads were re-called with MiXCR into one record per CDR3 protein. Of 400,000 or so distinct CDR3 sequences detected, 23% appear once; the ten largest clones hold about 26%. Study-wide points: Patients with persistent Graves' had lower TCR diversity than newly diagnosed patients. Rather than thyroid tissue, only peripheral blood underwent study. Favoring TRBV28, TRBJ1-2 and TRBJ2-5 was a feature seen in persistent disease.

Noted time point: persistent/refractory GD, antithyroid drugs over 5 years with positive TRAb. From PBMCs, RNA was extracted and then used to make the TCR library. The sample consisted of peripheral blood mononuclear cells (PBMCs), taken when the disease was refractory, from a patient treated with antithyroid drugs. The clonotype comes from a female donor with Graves disease. The chain has TRBV6-5 and TRBJ2-5; possible D gene TRBD2, 5 bases. Here the CDR3 reads CASSYRAVVETQYF. The CDR3 DNA sequence: TGTGCCAGCAGTTACCGAGCGGTGGTAGAGACCCAGTACTTC.